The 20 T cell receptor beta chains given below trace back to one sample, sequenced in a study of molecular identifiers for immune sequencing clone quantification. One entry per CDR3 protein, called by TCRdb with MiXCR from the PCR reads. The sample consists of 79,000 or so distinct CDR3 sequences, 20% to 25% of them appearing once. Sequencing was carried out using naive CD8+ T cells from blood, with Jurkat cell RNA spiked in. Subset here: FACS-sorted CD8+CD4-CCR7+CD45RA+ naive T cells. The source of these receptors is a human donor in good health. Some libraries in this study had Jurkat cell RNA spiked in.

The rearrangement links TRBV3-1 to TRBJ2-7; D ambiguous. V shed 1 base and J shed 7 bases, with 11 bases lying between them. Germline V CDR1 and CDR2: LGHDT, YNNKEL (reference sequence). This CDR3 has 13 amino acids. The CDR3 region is CASSQVVAREQYF. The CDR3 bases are TGTGCCAGCAGCCAAGTTGTTGCTCGAGAGCAGTACTTC.

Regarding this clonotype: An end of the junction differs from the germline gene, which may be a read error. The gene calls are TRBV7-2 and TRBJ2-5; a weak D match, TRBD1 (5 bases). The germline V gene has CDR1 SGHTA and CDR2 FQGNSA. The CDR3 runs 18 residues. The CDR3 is CASNLKDTESPIQETQYF. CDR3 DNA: TGTGCCAGCAACTTAAAGGACACCGAGTCTCCAATCCAAGAGACCCAGTACTTC.

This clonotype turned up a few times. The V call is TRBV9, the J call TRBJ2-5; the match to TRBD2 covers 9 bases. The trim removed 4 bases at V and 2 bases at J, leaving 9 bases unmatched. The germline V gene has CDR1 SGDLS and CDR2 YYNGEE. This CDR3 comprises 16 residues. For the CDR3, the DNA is TGTGCCAGCAGCATTGCTAGCGGGGAACGACAAGAGACCCAGTACTTC. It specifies CASSIASGERQETQYF.

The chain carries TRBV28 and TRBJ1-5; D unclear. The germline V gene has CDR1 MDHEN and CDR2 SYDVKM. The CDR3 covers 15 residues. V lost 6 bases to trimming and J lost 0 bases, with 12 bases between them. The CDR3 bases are TGTGCCAGCAGCAATAACCGGTATAGCAATCAGCCCCAGCATTTT. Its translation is CASSNNRYSNQPQHF.

CDR3 in amino acids: CASSVAGGPLHEQFF. CDR3 nucleotides: TGTGCCAGTAGTGTAGCGGGAGGGCCTCTACATGAGCAGTTCTTC. The chain combines TRBV19 with TRBJ2-1; TRBD2 agrees at 11 bases. CDR1 and CDR2 (germline): LNHDA, SQIVND (reference sequence). This CDR3 has 15 amino acids. J gave up 8 bases and V 5 bases, and 8 bases lay outside the gene matches.

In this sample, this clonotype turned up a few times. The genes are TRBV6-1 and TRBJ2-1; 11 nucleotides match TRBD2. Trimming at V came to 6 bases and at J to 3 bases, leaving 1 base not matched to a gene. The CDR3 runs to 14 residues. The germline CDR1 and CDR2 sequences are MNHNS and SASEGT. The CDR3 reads CASSGLAGYNEQFF. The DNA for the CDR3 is TGTGCCAGCAGCGGACTAGCGGGCTACAATGAGCAGTTCTTC.

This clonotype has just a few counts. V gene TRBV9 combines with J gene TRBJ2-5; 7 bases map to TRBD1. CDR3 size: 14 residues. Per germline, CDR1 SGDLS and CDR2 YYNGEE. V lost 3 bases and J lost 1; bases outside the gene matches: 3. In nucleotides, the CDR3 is TGTGCCAGCAGCGCCGGGGACAGCCAAGAGACCCAGTACTTC. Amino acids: CASSAGDSQETQYF.

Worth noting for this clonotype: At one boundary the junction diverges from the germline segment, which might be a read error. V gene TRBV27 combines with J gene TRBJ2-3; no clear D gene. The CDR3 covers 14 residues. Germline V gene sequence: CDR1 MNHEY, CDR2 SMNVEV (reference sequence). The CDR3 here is CASSLYRGTDAQYF. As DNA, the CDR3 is TGTGCCAGCAGTTTATATCGTGGCACAGATGCGCAGTATTTT.

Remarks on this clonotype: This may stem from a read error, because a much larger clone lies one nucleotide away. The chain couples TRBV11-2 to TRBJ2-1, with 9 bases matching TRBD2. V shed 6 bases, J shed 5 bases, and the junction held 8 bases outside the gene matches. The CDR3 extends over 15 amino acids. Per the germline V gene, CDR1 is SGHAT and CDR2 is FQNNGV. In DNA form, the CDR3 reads TGTGCCAGCAGTTCCCAGGCTAGCGGGGACAATGAGCAGTTCTTC. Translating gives CASSSQASGDNEQFF. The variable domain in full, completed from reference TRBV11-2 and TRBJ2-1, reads EAGVAQSPRYKIIEKRQSVAFWCNPISGHATLYWYQQILGQGPKLLIQFQNNGVVDDSQLPKDRFSAERLKGVDSTLKIQPAKLEDSAVYLCASSSQASGDNEQFFGPGTRLTVL.

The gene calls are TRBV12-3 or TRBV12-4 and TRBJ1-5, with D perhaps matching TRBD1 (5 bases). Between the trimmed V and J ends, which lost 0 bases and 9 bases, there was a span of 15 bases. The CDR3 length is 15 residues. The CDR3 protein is CASSLAIGPGTPQHF. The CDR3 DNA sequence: TGTGCCAGCAGTTTAGCGATAGGACCGGGGACGCCCCAGCATTTT.

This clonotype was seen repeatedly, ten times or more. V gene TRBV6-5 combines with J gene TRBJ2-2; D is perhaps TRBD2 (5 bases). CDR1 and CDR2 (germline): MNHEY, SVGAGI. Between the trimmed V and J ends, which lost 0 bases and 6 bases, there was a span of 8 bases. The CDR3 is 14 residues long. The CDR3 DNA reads TGTGCCAGCAGTTACTCCCGGGGTGCCGGGGAGCTGTTTTTT. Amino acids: CASSYSRGAGELFF.

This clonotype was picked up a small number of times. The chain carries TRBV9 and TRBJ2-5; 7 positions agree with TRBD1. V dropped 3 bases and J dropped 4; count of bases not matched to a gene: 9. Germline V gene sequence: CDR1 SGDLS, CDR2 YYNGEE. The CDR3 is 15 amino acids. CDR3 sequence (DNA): TGTGCCAGCAGCGCCGGGACAGAAATCCCAGAGACCCAGTACTTC. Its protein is CASSAGTEIPETQYF.

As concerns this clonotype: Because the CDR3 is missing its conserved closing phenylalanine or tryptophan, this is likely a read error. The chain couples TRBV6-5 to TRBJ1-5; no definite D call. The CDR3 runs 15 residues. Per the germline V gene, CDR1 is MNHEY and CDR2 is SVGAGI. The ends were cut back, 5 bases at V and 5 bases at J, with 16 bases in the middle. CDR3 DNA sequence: TGTGCCAGCAGTACCTCGGACGGATGGGATCAGCCCCAGCATTTA. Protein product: CASSTSDGWDQPQHL.

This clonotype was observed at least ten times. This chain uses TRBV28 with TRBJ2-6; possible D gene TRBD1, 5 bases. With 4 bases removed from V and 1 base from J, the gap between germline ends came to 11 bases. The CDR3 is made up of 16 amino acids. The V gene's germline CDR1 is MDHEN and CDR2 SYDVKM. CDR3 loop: CASSSPGKSGANVLTF. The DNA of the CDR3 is TGTGCCAGCAGTTCACCAGGGAAGTCTGGGGCCAACGTCCTGACTTTC.

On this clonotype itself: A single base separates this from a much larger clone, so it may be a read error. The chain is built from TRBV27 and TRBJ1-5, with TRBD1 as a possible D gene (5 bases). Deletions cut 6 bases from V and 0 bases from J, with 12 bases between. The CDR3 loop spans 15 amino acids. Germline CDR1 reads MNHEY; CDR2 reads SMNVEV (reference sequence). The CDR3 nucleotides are TGTGCCAGCAGGCAACGGGGGGATAGCAATCAGCCCCAGCATTTT. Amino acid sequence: CASRQRGDSNQPQHF.

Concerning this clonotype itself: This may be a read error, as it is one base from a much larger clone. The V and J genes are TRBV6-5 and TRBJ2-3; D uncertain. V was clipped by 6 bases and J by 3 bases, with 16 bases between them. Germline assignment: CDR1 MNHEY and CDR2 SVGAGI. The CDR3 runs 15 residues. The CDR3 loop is CASRLYWFGTDTQYF. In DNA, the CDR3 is TGTGCCAGCAGGTTGTACTGGTTTGGGACAGATACGCAGTATTTT.

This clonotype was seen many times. As DNA, the CDR3 is TGCAGCGTACAGGGAAATGAGCAGTTCTTC. Translated, it gives CSVQGNEQFF. The chain is built from TRBV29-1 and TRBJ2-1; D perhaps matches TRBD1 (6 bases). The CDR3 runs to 10 residues. Germline assignment: CDR1 SQVTM and CDR2 ANQGSEA. Trimming shortened V by 6 bases and J by 7 bases, and 7 bases separated the two germline ends.

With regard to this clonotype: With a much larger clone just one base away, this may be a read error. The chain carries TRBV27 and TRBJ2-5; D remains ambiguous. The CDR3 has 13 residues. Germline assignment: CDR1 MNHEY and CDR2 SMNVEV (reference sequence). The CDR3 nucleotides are TGTGCCAACAGTGAACCGTACCAAGAGACCCAGTACTTC. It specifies CANSEPYQETQYF.

The CDR3 nucleotides are TGTGCCTATCCTCGTAGCGGGGGGAGTTACGAGCAGTACTTC. Its protein is CAYPRSGGSYEQYF. J is TRBJ2-7 and V is TRBV30, with TRBD2 identical over 10 bases. Germline V gene sequence: CDR1 GTSNPN, CDR2 SVGIG (reference sequence). The V and J ends lost 7 bases and 4 bases, in that order; junction bases with no gene match: 10. This CDR3 has 14 residues.

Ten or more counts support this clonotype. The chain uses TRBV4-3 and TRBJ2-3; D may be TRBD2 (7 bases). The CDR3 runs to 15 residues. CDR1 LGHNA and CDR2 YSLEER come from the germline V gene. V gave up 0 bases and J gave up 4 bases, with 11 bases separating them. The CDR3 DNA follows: TGCGCCAGCAGCCAAGAAGGGGGGGCCGCAGATACGCAGTATTTT. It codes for CASSQEGGAADTQYF.